The sequence of this T cell receptor (beta chain) was determined in a study of Ad26.COV2.S vaccination and SARS-CoV-2 variants. In the study overall: Donor got 5x10^10 or 1x10^11 viral particles of Ad26.COV2.S.

Study-level findings and limits: Recipients of vaccine and of placebo showed similar breadth of their non-spike TCR repertoires. CD8+ and CD4+ T cells specific for spike reportedly responded with substantial breadth after vaccination.

CDR1 and CDR2 (germline): MNHEY, SMNVEV (reference sequence). The CDR3 contains 15 residues. V lost 5 bases to trimming and J lost 7 bases, with 20 bases between them. On this clone: What it binds is unknown.

The sample's treatment: some 20 received Ad26.COV2.S at low or high dose, single or two shots; roughly five received placebo; per-sample allocation not given. The samples date from day 63 after the first vaccine or placebo injection. This person who donated was an adult of 18-55 years in Boston. This table comes from immunoSEQ multiplex PCR, and its TCRdb copy is limited to in-frame clones, with some not included. The sample shows about half a million clones, about 88% of them seen only once. The source is a person aged 18-65 years who received the Ad26.COV2.S COVID-19 vaccine or a placebo. The sequencing here drew on peripheral blood, taken in a trial of Ad26.COV2.S vaccine versus placebo. The chain uses TRBV27 and TRBJ1-2; D is perhaps TRBD1 (6 bases). The CDR3 bases are TGTGCCAGCAGTGAAACAGTGGGGGCGACTCGTGGCTACACCTTC. This encodes CASSETVGATRGYTF.